The clone carrying this TCR beta chain was found once. Its antigen is unknown. The record originates from a study of Graves' ophthalmopathy and Graves' hyperthyroidism. As for the study in general: The authors collected peripheral blood at initial diagnosis, before any treatment.

Certain patients were not enrolled. These were patients with other autoimmune diseases, uncontrolled infections, pregnancy or lactation. From fresh peripheral blood, over 9 ml in volume, the PBMCs were obtained. Scientists amplified the TCR beta CDR3 regions from RNA transcripts. RT-PCR with HTBI primers came first, then second-round multiplex PCR. MiXCR, run by TCRdb on the multiplex PCR reads, gives a single entry per CDR3 protein. The repertoire consists of about 340,000 distinct CDR3 sequences, with roughly 17% occurring once and the leading ten covering approximately 13%. Overall study findings and caveats: A classifier, a 13-signature model, separated ophthalmopathy from stable hyperthyroidism with about 88% sensitivity and 75% to 82% specificity.

Sequencing used peripheral blood. The TCR comes from an adult man with Graves' ophthalmopathy.

The CDR3: CASSKDRVNTEAFF. The CDR3 region has the DNA TGCGCCAGCAGCAAGGACAGGGTGAACACTGAAGCTTTCTTT. V is TRBV5-1 and J is TRBJ1-1; 8 nucleotides line up with TRBD1. Trimming at V came to 4 bases and at J to 0 bases, leaving 2 bases not matched to a gene. Looked up from germline, CDR1 is SGHRS and CDR2 is YFSETQ. The length of the CDR3 is 14 residues.